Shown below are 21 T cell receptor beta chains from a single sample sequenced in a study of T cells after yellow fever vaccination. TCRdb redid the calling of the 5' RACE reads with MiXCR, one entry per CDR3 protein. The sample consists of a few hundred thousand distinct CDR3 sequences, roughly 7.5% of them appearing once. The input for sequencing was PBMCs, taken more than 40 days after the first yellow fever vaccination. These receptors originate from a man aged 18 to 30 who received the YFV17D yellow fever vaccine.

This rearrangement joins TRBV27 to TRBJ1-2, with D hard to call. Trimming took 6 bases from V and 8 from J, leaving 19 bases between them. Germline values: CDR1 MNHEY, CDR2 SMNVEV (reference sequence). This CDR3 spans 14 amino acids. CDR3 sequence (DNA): TGTGCCAGCAGCTTCAAAGCTTGGACGGAGGGCTACACCTTC. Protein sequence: CASSFKAWTEGYTF.

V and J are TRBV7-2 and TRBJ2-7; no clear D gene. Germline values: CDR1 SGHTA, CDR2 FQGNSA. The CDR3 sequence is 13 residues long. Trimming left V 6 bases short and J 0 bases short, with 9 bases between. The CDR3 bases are TGTGCCAGCAGAGCTCCGAGCTCCTACGAGCAGTACTTC. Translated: CASRAPSSYEQYF.

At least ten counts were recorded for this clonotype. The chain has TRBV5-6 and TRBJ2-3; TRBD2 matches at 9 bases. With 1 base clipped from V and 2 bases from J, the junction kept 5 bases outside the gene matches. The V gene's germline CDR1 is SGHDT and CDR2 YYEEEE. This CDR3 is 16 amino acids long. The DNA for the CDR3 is TGTGCCAGCAGCTTGTTGGCTAGCGGGGACACAGATACGCAGTATTTT. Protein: CASSLLASGDTDTQYF.

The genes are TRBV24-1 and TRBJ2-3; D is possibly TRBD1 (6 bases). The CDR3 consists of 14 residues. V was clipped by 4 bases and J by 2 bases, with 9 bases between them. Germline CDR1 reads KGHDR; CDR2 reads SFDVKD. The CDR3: CATSDRQATDTQYF. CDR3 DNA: TGTGCCACCAGTGACCGACAGGCCACAGATACGCAGTATTTT.

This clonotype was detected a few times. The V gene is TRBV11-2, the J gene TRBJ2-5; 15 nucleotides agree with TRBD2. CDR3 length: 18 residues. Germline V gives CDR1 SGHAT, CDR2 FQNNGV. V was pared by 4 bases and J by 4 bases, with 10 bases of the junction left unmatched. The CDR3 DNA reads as TGTGCCAGCAGCTCCACCTCAGGACTAGCGGGGGGGCGAGAGACCCAGTACTTC. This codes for CASSSTSGLAGGRETQYF.

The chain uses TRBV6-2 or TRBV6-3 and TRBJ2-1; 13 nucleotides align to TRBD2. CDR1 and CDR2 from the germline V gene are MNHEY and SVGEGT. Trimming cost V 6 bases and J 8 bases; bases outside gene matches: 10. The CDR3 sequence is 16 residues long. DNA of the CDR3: TGTGCCAGCAGCCTATCCGGGACTAGCGGGGTCGATGAGCAGTTCTTC. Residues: CASSLSGTSGVDEQFF.

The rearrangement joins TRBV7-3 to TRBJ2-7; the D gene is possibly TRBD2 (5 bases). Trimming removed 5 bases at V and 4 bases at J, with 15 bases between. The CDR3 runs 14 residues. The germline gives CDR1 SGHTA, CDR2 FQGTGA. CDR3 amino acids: CASSRKDCFYEQYV. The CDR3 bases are TGTGCCAGCAGCCGGAAGGACTGCTTTTACGAGCAGTACGTC.

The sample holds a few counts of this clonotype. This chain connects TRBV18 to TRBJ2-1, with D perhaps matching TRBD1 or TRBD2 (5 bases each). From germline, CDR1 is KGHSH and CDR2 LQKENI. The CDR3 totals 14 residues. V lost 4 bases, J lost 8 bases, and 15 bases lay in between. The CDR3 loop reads CASSLVERGDEQFF. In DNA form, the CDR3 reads TGTGCCAGCTCACTCGTAGAACGGGGCGATGAGCAGTTCTTC.

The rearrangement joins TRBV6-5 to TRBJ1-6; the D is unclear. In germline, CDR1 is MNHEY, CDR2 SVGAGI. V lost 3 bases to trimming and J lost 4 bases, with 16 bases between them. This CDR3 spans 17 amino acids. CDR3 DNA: TGTGCCAGCAGTTATTCCGTAGAGGCGGCGTATAATTCACCCCTCCACTTT. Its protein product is CASSYSVEAAYNSPLHF.

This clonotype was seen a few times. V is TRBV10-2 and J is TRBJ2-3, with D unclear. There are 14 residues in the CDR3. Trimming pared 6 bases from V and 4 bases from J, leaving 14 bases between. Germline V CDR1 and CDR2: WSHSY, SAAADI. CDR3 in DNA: TGCGCCAGCAGGGACCATGGATCCGCAGATACGCAGTATTTT. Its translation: CASRDHGSADTQYF.

CDR3 in DNA: TGCAGTGCTAGACCTAGCGGGGTCCCCGGGGAGCTGTTTTTT. Amino acids: CSARPSGVPGELFF. V gene TRBV20-1 combines with J gene TRBJ2-2, with TRBD2 matching over 9 bases. The germline V gene encodes CDR1 DFQATT and CDR2 SNEGSKA (reference sequence). The CDR3 is 14 amino acids. Trimming cost V 2 bases and J 6 bases; bases outside gene matches: 4.

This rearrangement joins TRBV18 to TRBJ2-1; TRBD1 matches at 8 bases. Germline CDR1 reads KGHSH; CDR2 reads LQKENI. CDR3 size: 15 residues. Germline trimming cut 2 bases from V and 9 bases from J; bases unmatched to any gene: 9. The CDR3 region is CASSPEQGAISEQFF. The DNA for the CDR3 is TGTGCCAGCTCACCAGAGCAGGGGGCGATAAGTGAGCAGTTCTTC. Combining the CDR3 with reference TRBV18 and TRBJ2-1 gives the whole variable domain NAGVMQNPRHLVRRRGQEARLRCSPMKGHSHVYWYRQLPEEGLKFMVYLQKENIIDESGMPKERFSAEFPKEGPSILRIQQVVRGDSAAYFCASSPEQGAISEQFFGPGTRLTVL.

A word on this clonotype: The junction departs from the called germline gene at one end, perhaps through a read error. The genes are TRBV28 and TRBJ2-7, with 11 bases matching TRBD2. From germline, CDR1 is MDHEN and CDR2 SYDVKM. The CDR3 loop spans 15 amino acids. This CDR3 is CASSFVLAGGYELYF. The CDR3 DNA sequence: TGTGCCAGCAGTTTTGTCCTAGCGGGGGGCTACGAGCTGTACTTC.

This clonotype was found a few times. The CDR3 nucleotides read TGTGCCAGCAGCCCGGGACTAGCGGGGGGGACCCAGTACTTC. Translation: CASSPGLAGGTQYF. The chain links TRBV7-2 to TRBJ2-5; 15 bases agree with TRBD2. With V trimmed by 5 bases and J by 7 bases, 2 bases remained unmatched. The CDR3 consists of 14 residues. Per germline, CDR1 SGHTA and CDR2 FQGNSA. Full variable domain (outside the CDR3, taken from reference TRBV7-2 and TRBJ2-5): GAGVSQSPSNKVTEKGKDVELRCDPISGHTALYWYRQSLGQGLEFLIYFQGNSAPDKSGLPSDRFSAERTGGSVSTLTIQRTQQEDSAVYLCASSPGLAGGTQYFGPGTRLLVL.

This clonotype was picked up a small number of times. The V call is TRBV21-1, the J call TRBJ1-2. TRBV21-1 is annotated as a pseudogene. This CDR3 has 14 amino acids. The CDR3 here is CASSKALLGYGYTF. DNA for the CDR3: TGTGCCAGCAGCAAAGCGCTTTTGGGCTATGGCTACACCTTC.

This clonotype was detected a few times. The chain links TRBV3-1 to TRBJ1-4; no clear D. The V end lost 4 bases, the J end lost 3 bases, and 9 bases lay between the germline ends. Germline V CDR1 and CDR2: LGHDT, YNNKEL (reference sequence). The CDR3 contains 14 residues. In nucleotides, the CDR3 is TGTGCCAGCAGCCTCATGGGCCCTAATGAAAAACTGTTTTTT. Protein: CASSLMGPNEKLFF. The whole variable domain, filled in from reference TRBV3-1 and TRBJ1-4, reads DTAVSQTPKYLVTQMGNDKSIKCEQNLGHDTMYWYKQDSKKFLKIMFSYNNKELIINETVPNRFSPKSPDKAHLNLHINSLELGDSAVYFCASSLMGPNEKLFFGSGTQLSVL.

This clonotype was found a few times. CDR3 protein: CASSSNLGQGNSPLHF. The CDR3 DNA is TGTGCCAGCAGCAGCAACTTGGGACAGGGGAATTCACCCCTCCACTTT. The gene calls are TRBV12-3 or TRBV12-4 and TRBJ1-6; 10 nucleotides align to TRBD1. V lost 6 bases, J lost 7 bases, and 9 bases stayed unmatched. The length of the CDR3 is 16 residues.

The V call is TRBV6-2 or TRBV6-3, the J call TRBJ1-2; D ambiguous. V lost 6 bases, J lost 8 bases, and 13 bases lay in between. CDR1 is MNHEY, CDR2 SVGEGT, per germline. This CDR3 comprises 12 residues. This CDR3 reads CASSPNRGGYTF. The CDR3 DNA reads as TGTGCCAGCAGCCCTAACAGAGGGGGCTACACCTTC.

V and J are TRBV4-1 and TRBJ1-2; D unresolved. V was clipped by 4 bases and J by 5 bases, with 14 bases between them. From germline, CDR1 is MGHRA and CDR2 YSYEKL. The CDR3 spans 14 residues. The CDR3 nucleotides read TGCGCCAGCAGCCCTCGTCAGACTGGATATGGCTACACCTTC. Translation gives CASSPRQTGYGYTF.

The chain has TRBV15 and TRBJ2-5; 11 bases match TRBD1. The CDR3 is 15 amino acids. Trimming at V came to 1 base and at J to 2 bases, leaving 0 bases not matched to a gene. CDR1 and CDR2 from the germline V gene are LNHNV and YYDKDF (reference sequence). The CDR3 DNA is TGTGCCACCAGCAGAGGGGACAGGGGGCAAGAGACCCAGTACTTC. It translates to CATSRGDRGQETQYF.

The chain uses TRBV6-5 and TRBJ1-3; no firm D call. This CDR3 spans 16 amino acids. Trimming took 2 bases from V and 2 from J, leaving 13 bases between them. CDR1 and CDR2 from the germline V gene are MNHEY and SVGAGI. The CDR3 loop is CASSYGLGGTGNTIYF. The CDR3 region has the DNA TGTGCCAGCAGTTACGGTTTGGGAGGAACTGGAAACACCATATATTTT.